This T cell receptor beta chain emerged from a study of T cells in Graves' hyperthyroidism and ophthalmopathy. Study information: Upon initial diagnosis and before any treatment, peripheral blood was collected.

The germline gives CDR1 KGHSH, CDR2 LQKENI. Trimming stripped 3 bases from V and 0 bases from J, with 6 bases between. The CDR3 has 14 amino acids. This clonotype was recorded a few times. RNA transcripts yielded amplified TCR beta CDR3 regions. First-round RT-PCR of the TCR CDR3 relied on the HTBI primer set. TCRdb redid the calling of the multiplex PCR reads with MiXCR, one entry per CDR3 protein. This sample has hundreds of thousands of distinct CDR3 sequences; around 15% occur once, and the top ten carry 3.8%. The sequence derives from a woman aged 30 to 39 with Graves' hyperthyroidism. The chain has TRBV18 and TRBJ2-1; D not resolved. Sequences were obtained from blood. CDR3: CASSPPSSYNEQFF. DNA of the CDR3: TGTGCCAGCTCACCCCCAAGCTCCTACAATGAGCAGTTCTTC.